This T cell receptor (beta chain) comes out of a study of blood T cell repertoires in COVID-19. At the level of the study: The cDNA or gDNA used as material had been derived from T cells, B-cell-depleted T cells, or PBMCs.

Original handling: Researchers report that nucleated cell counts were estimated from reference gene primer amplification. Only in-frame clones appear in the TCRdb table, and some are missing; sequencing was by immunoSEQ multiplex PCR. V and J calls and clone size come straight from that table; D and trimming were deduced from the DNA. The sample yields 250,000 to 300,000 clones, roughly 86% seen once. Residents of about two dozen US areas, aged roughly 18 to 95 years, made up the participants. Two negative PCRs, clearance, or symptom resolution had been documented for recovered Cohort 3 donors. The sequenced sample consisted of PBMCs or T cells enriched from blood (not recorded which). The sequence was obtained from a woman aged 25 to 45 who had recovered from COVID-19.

CDR3 amino acids: CASSWGQNTEAFF. CDR3 bases: TGTGCCAGCAGCTGGGGACAGAACACTGAAGCTTTCTTT. The J gene is TRBJ1-1, the V gene TRBV5-4; the D gene is possibly TRBD1 (6 bases). V lost 3 bases and J 1 base, leaving 7 bases between the germline ends. Per the germline V gene, CDR1 is SGHNT and CDR2 is YYREEE (reference sequence). There are 13 residues in the CDR3.